The entry that follows covers one T cell receptor beta chain sequence. What it binds is unknown. Here immunoSEQ multiplex PCR was the method, and the copy in TCRdb shows in-frame clones only, minus some. The data hold about 2,300 clones, with 20% to 25% observed a single time. The junction had 9 bases not matched to a gene; V was cut back by 3 bases and J by 8 bases. The CDR3 loop spans 15 amino acids. Per the germline V gene, CDR1 is SGHNT and CDR2 is YENEEA. This record belongs to a study of T cells in localized non-small cell lung cancer. Study-wide findings and caveats: Owing to sequencing of a solitary tumor region, heterogeneity cannot be discounted. Out of the top 100 tumor clones, a median approximately 61 were seen in adjacent lung. Uninvolved adjacent lung showed peak T cell clonality, exceeding tumor. Greater blood T cell density accompanied longer overall survival.

The V and J genes are TRBV11-3 and TRBJ2-1; 8 bases line up with TRBD1. The sequences come from lung tumor tissue, collected before any cancer treatment. The receptor comes from a woman aged 40-75 years with stage I squamous cell lung carcinoma. For the CDR3, the DNA is TGTGCCAGCAGCTTCCTCGGGACAGGTTTCCATGAGCAGTTCTTC. Its protein is CASSFLGTGFHEQFF.